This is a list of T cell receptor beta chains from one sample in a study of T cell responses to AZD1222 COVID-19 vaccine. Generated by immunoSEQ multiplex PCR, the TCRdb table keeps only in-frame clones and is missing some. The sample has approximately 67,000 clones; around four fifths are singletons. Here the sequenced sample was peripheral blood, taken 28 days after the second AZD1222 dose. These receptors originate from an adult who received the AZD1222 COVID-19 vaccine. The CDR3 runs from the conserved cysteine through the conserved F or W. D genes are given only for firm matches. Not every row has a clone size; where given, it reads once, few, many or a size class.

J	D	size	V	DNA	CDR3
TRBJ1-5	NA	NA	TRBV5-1	TGCGCCAGCAGCTTGGATGTGGGAAATCAGCCCCAGCATTTT	CASSLDVGNQPQHF
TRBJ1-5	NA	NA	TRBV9	TGTGCCAGCAGCGTAGGGGGAGGGGGCAATCAGCCCCAGCATTTT	CASSVGGGGNQPQHF
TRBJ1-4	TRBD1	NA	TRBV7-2	TGTGCCAGCAGCTCACAGGGGGGGTATGAAAAACTGTTTTTT	CASSSQGGYEKLFF
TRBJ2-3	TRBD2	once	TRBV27	TGTGCCAGTACCCCAACGGCGGGGGTGGATACGCAGTATTTT	CASTPTAGVDTQYF
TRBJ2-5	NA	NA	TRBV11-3	TGTGCCAGCAGCTTAGGCCAAGAGACCCAGTACTTC	CASSLGQETQYF
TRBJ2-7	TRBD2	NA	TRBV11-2	TGTGCCAGCAGCCTCGGGGGGGCTAATTACGAGCAGTACTTC	CASSLGGANYEQYF
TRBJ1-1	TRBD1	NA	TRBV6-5	TGTGCCAGCAGTTACTCGGGGACAGGGGACACTGAAGCTTTCTTT	CASSYSGTGDTEAFF
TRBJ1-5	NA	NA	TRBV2	TGTGCCAGCAGTGAAGTTAGGATAAGCAATCAGCCCCAGCATTTT	CASSEVRISNQPQHF
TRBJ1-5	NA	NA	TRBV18	TGTGCCAGCTCACCGGCGGTGGATCAGCCCCAGCATTTT	CASSPAVDQPQHF
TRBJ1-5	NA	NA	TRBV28	TGTGCCAGCAGTTTTGGTCCCCACAGGGTGCAGCCCCAGCATTTT	CASSFGPHRVQPQHF
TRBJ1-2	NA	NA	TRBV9	TGTGCCAGCAGCACCGACGGTCTCTATGGCTACACCTTC	CASSTDGLYGYTF
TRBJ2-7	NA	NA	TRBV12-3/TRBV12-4	TGTGCCAGCACGAACCGGGCCACTCCGTACTTC	CASTNRATPYF
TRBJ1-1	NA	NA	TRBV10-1	TGCGCCAGCAGTGAGTCTGGAACGGCTGAAGCTTTCTTT	CASSESGTAEAFF
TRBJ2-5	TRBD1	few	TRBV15	TGTGCCACCAGCAGGGACAGGGAAGAGACCCAGTACTTC	CATSRDREETQYF
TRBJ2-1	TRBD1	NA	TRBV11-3	TGTGCCAGCAGCTCTGCAGGGGGCTCGGATAATGAGCAGTTCTTC	CASSSAGGSDNEQFF
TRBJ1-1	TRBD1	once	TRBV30	TGTGCCTGGACGACAGGGACCACTGAAGCTTTCTTT	CAWTTGTTEAFF
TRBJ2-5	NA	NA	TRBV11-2	TGTGCCAGCAGCTTAGTAGGCGGTGGGGAGACCCAGTACTTC	CASSLVGGGETQYF
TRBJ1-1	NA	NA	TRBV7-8	TGTGCCAGCAGCTTAGGGGGTGTGTTGACGAACACTGAAGCTTTCTTT	CASSLGGVLTNTEAFF
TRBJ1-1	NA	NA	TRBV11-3	TGTGCCAGCAGCTTAAACCAGAACACTGAAGCTTTCTTT	CASSLNQNTEAFF
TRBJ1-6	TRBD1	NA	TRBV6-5	TGTGCCAGCAGTTACTCGAGGACAGGGCGCGATTCACCCCTCCACTTT	CASSYSRTGRDSPLHF
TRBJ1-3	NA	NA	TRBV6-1	TGTGCCAGCAGTGAAGAGGAGGGGAAAGGAAACACCATATATTTT	CASSEEEGKGNTIYF
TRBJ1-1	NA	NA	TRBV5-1	TGCGCCAGCAGCTTGGTCGAGGGTCTGAACACTGAAGCTTTCTTT	CASSLVEGLNTEAFF
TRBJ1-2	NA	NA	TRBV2	TGTGCCAGCCGAACAGGGATGAGCTATGGCTACACCTTC	CASRTGMSYGYTF
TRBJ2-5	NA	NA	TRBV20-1	TGCAGTGCCTTACGAGCGGAGACCCAGTACTTC	CSALRAETQYF
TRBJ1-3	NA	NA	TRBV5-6	TGTGCCAGCAGCTGGGGACTGCTCTCTGGAAACACCATATATTTT	CASSWGLLSGNTIYF
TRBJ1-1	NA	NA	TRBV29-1	TGCAGCGCCCCCAACCCCACAAGGGGCACTGAAGCTTTCTTT	CSAPNPTRGTEAFF
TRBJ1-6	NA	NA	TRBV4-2	TGTGCCAGCAGCCATGACGGCAGTAACAATTCACCCCTCCACTTT	CASSHDGSNNSPLHF
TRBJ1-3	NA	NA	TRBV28	TGTGCCACCCTAGGGGGGGAGGCGAGGGGAAACACCATATATTTT	CATLGGEARGNTIYF
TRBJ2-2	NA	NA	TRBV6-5	TGTGCCAGCTCCCTTGGGGGTAACACCGGGGAGCTGTTTTTT	CASSLGGNTGELFF
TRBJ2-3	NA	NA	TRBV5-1	TGCGCCAGCAGCTTGGGTTTGGGTAGTACGCAGTATTTT	CASSLGLGSTQYF
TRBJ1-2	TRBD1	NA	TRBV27	TGTGCCAGCAGTTTATCGGCCGGGACAGGGTTTCGTGGCTACACCTTC	CASSLSAGTGFRGYTF
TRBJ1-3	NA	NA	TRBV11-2	TGTGCCAGCAGCACGGGACGGAGCTCTGGAAACACCATATATTTT	CASSTGRSSGNTIYF
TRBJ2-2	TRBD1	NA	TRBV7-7	TGTGCCAGCAGCCCCAGGACAGGGCCGAACACCGGGGAGCTGTTTTTT	CASSPRTGPNTGELFF
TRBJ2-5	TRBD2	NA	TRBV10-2	TGCGCCAGCACCGCTTTAAGCGGGGGCGTAAAAGAGACCCAGTACTTC	CASTALSGGVKETQYF
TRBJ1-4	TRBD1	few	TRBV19	TGTGCCAGTACTCCGACAGGGCCTTTTGAAAAACTGTTTTTT	CASTPTGPFEKLFF
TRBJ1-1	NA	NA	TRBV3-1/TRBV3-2	TGTGCCAGCAGCCAAGGCCCGCCGGGGGGGTCTAGCACTGAAGCTTTCTTT	CASSQGPPGGSSTEAFF
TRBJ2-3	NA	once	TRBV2	TGTGCCAGCAGTGTGAGCGGGTACACAGATACGCAGTATTTT	CASSVSGYTDTQYF
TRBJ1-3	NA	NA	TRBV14	TGTGCCAGCAGCCAAGATCTCCCGGACTCTGGAAACACCATATATTTT	CASSQDLPDSGNTIYF
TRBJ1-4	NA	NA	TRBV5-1	TGCGCCAGCAGCTTGGAACAGTGGGGAGAAAAACTGTTTTTT	CASSLEQWGEKLFF